The 27 T cell receptor beta chains below were found in one sample sequenced in a study of CD8 T cells in ankylosing spondylitis. TCRdb ran MiXCR on the 5' RACE reads and lists one entry per CDR3 protein. The table records more than 10,000 distinct CDR3 sequences, approximately 3% of them present only once. Sequenced material: blood, either unsorted or a sorted T cell fraction (not recorded which). All receptors come from a male donor with ankylosing spondylitis or in good health (not recorded which).

Ten or more counts support this clonotype. The V call is TRBV9, the J call TRBJ1-2, with D possibly being TRBD1 (5 bases). The ends were cut back, 0 bases at V and 2 bases at J, with 8 bases in the middle. This CDR3 is built from 14 residues. Germline-derived CDR1 and CDR2 are SGDLS and YYNGEE. The chain's CDR3 is CASSVGWGNYGYTF. CDR3 sequence (DNA): TGTGCCAGCAGCGTAGGTTGGGGGAACTATGGCTACACCTTC.

This clonotype was counted ten times or more. This chain joins TRBV9 and TRBJ2-1; 7 bases match TRBD2. CDR3 length: 15 residues. Germline-derived CDR1 and CDR2 are SGDLS and YYNGEE. The J segment lost 3 bases and the V segment lost 2 bases, leaving 5 bases of the junction unmatched. The chain's CDR3 is CASSVGGRGYNEQFF. The DNA of the CDR3 is TGTGCCAGCAGCGTCGGCGGGAGAGGCTACAATGAGCAGTTCTTC.

This clonotype has at least ten counts. The chain combines TRBV9 with TRBJ1-2; D possibly corresponds to TRBD1 (5 bases). CDR3 size: 13 residues. CDR1 SGDLS and CDR2 YYNGEE come from the germline V gene. Trimming removed 0 bases from V and 4 bases from J, with 7 bases in between. CDR3 coding DNA: TGTGCCAGCAGCGTAGAGGGGTTCTATGGCTACACCTTC. Residues: CASSVEGFYGYTF.

This clonotype was detected many times. This chain joins TRBV9 and TRBJ2-5, with a tentative D call TRBD1 (6 bases). V was clipped by 1 base and J by 4 bases, with 8 bases between them. The CDR3 has 13 residues. CDR1 and CDR2 from the germline V gene are SGDLS and YYNGEE. CDR3 nucleotides: TGTGCCAGCAGCGTAAACAGGGCAGAGACCCAGTACTTC. Translated, it gives CASSVNRAETQYF. Supplemented by reference TRBV9 and TRBJ2-5, the full variable domain reads DSGVTQTPKHLITATGQRVTLRCSPRSGDLSVYWYQQSLDQGLQFLIQYYNGEERAKGNILERFSAQQFPDLHSELNLSSLELGDSALYFCASSVNRAETQYFGPGTRLLVL.

By share, this clonotype counts as medium-sized (0.01 to 0.1%). The chain joins TRBV9 to TRBJ2-1, with 9 bases identical to TRBD2. In germline, CDR1 is SGDLS, CDR2 YYNGEE. The CDR3 loop spans 13 amino acids. V shed 0 bases and J 16 bases; nucleotides not matched to a gene: 8. The CDR3 DNA reads TGTGCCAGCAGCGTAGCCCTCGGGGGACTAGCCTTCTTC. Protein product: CASSVALGGLAFF.

This clonotype was picked up many times. The rearrangement links TRBV9 to TRBJ2-7; D not resolved. Germline CDR1 is SGDLS and CDR2 is YYNGEE. This CDR3 region has 13 residues. Trimming removed 0 bases from V and 1 base from J, with 5 bases in between. For the CDR3, the DNA is TGTGCCAGCAGCGTAGCTGCTTCCTACGAGCAGTACTTC. This sequence encodes CASSVAASYEQYF.

In this sample, this clonotype turned up many times. The V gene is TRBV9, the J gene TRBJ2-1; unclear D gene. The germline V and J ends were trimmed by 5 bases and 3 bases, with 12 bases remaining between them. In germline, CDR1 is SGDLS, CDR2 YYNGEE. CDR3 length: 14 amino acids. In nucleotides, the CDR3 is TGTGCCAGCAGTTTGGAAAAAAGCTACAATGAGCAGTTCTTC. Its translation: CASSLEKSYNEQFF.

This clonotype has at least ten counts. The rearrangement joins TRBV9 to TRBJ1-2, with D tentatively TRBD1 (6 bases). Trimming took off 3 bases at V and 4 bases at J, with 13 bases between the two ends. The germline V gene encodes CDR1 SGDLS and CDR2 YYNGEE. The CDR3 extends over 14 amino acids. Here the CDR3 DNA reads TGTGCCAGCAGCGGAGGGTGGGGGCCCTATGGCTACACCTTC. Its protein is CASSGGWGPYGYTF.

This clonotype was seen ten or more times. The chain joins TRBV9 to TRBJ2-1; possibly TRBD2 for D (6 bases). The V and J ends lost 0 bases and 3 bases respectively, with 13 bases between them. The CDR3 loop spans 16 amino acids. Germline V CDR1 and CDR2: SGDLS, YYNGEE. CDR3 amino acids: CASSVGASEYYNEQFF. CDR3 DNA: TGTGCCAGCAGCGTAGGGGCTAGCGAGTACTACAATGAGCAGTTCTTC.

By share of the sample, this clonotype is medium-sized. The chain is built from TRBV9 and TRBJ1-1; maybe TRBD1 (5 bases). Trimming took off 4 bases at V and 1 base at J, with 11 bases between the two ends. This CDR3 spans 14 amino acids. CDR1 is SGDLS and CDR2 is YYNGEE in the germline V gene. Here the CDR3 reads CASSFKDTNTEAFF. The CDR3 nucleotides read TGTGCCAGCAGCTTTAAGGACACGAACACTGAAGCTTTCTTT. The entire variable domain, with the rest obtained from reference TRBV9 and TRBJ1-1, is as follows: DSGVTQTPKHLITATGQRVTLRCSPRSGDLSVYWYQQSLDQGLQFLIQYYNGEERAKGNILERFSAQQFPDLHSELNLSSLELGDSALYFCASSFKDTNTEAFFGQGTRLTVV.

At least ten counts were recorded for this clonotype. The junction departs from the called germline gene at one end, perhaps through a read error. The rearrangement joins TRBV9 to TRBJ2-2; TRBD1 matches 7 bases. This CDR3 comprises 13 residues. Per the germline V gene, CDR1 is SGDLS and CDR2 is YYNGEE. CDR3: CASSVVNEGALFF. The CDR3 nucleotides read TGTGCCAGCAGCGTAGTTAATGAGGGGGCGCTGTTTTTT.

There are many counts of this clonotype. The genes are TRBV9 and TRBJ1-4; perhaps TRBD1 as D (6 bases). This CDR3 has 14 amino acids. Trimming removed 0 bases at V and 13 bases at J, with 16 bases between. From germline, CDR1 is SGDLS and CDR2 YYNGEE. CDR3 coding DNA: TGTGCCAGCAGCGTAGGGATGTCGACAGGTGGACTGTTTTTT. As protein: CASSVGMSTGGLFF.

This clonotype has at least ten counts. The chain has TRBV9 and TRBJ2-7; D might be TRBD1 (6 bases). This CDR3 spans 17 amino acids. In germline, CDR1 is SGDLS, CDR2 YYNGEE. Trimming shortened V by 4 bases and J by 0 bases, and 20 bases separated the two germline ends. The CDR3 region has the DNA TGTGCCAGCAGCCCAACCCAGGGGACACATGCCTCCTACGAGCAGTACTTC. Translated, it gives CASSPTQGTHASYEQYF.

This clonotype was detected ten times or more. V is TRBV9 and J is TRBJ2-7; D gene ambiguous. V was trimmed by 3 bases and J by 7 bases, leaving 20 bases between them. The CDR3 extends over 15 amino acids. Germline V gene sequence: CDR1 SGDLS, CDR2 YYNGEE. The CDR3 loop reads CASSGLAVPSGEQYF. In nucleotides, the CDR3 is TGTGCCAGCAGCGGATTAGCTGTCCCTTCCGGGGAGCAGTACTTC.

This clonotype was seen at least ten times. V gene TRBV9 combines with J gene TRBJ2-3; 7 bases match TRBD2. J lost 2 bases, V lost 4 bases, and 4 bases had no gene match. The CDR3 length is 14 residues. Germline V gene sequence: CDR1 SGDLS, CDR2 YYNGEE. This CDR3 is CASSQLAFTDTQYF. CDR3 in DNA: TGTGCCAGCAGCCAACTAGCGTTCACAGATACGCAGTATTTT.

This chain joins TRBV9 and TRBJ2-7; 12 nucleotides align to TRBD2. The trim removed 4 bases at V and 3 bases at J, leaving 8 bases unmatched. Germline-derived CDR1 and CDR2 are SGDLS and YYNGEE. CDR3 length: 16 amino acids. The CDR3 nucleotides are TGTGCCAGCAGCCCTAGGTCTAGCGGGAGGGTCTACGAGCAGTACTTC. Translating gives CASSPRSSGRVYEQYF.

This clonotype was counted ten times or more. This rearrangement joins TRBV9 to TRBJ2-5; no reliable D call. This CDR3 spans 14 amino acids. The germline CDR1 and CDR2 sequences are SGDLS and YYNGEE. The V end lost 0 bases, the J end lost 0 bases, and 6 bases lay between the germline ends. CDR3 region: CASSVAANQETQYF. Written as DNA, the CDR3 is TGTGCCAGCAGCGTAGCGGCTAACCAAGAGACCCAGTACTTC. Drawing the rest from reference TRBV9 and TRBJ2-5, the complete variable domain is DSGVTQTPKHLITATGQRVTLRCSPRSGDLSVYWYQQSLDQGLQFLIQYYNGEERAKGNILERFSAQQFPDLHSELNLSSLELGDSALYFCASSVAANQETQYFGPGTRLLVL.

This clonotype turned up a few times. This chain joins TRBV9 and TRBJ1-1; D unresolved. Trimming took off 0 bases at V and 5 bases at J, with 14 bases between the two ends. Germline V gives CDR1 SGDLS, CDR2 YYNGEE. CDR3 length: 15 residues. This chain's CDR3 is CASSVAGSIVTEAFF. The CDR3 coding sequence is TGTGCCAGCAGCGTAGCTGGCAGCATCGTGACTGAAGCTTTCTTT.

This clonotype is classed as medium-sized. The J gene is TRBJ2-6, the V gene TRBV9; D unclear. V lost 0 bases, J lost 2 bases, and 9 bases lay in between. This CDR3 is built from 16 residues. Germline V gene data show CDR1 as SGDLS and CDR2 as YYNGEE. The CDR3 bases are TGTGCCAGCAGCGTAGGTGATCTAGCTGGGGCCAACGTCCTGACTTTC. Translation: CASSVGDLAGANVLTF.

This clonotype has at least ten counts. The rearrangement uses TRBV9 and TRBJ1-5; the match to TRBD1 covers 12 bases. Trimming cost V 4 bases and J 8 bases; bases outside gene matches: 7. CDR1 is SGDLS and CDR2 is YYNGEE in the germline V gene. This CDR3 region has 15 residues. The CDR3 protein is CASSRGQGASEPQHF. The CDR3 DNA reads TGTGCCAGCAGCCGGGGACAGGGGGCTTCGGAGCCCCAGCATTTT. The variable domain in full, with the rest retrieved from reference TRBV9 and TRBJ1-5, is DSGVTQTPKHLITATGQRVTLRCSPRSGDLSVYWYQQSLDQGLQFLIQYYNGEERAKGNILERFSAQQFPDLHSELNLSSLELGDSALYFCASSRGQGASEPQHFGDGTRLSIL.

In this sample, this clonotype turned up many times. V is TRBV9 and J is TRBJ2-3; 8 bases map to TRBD2. Germline-derived CDR1 and CDR2 are SGDLS and YYNGEE. This CDR3 is built from 15 residues. Trimming at V came to 4 bases and at J to 0 bases, leaving 4 bases not matched to a gene. The CDR3: CASSQGLASTDTQYF. In nucleotides, the CDR3 is TGTGCCAGCAGCCAAGGACTAGCTAGCACAGATACGCAGTATTTT.

This clonotype has ten or more counts. J is TRBJ2-3 and V is TRBV9, with 9 bases fitting TRBD1. Trimming took 4 bases from V and 0 from J; bases not matched to a gene: 6. CDR1 and CDR2 (germline): SGDLS, YYNGEE. The CDR3 runs 16 residues. The CDR3 spells CASSLGTGPSTDTQYF. CDR3 sequence (DNA): TGTGCCAGCAGCCTCGGGACAGGGCCTAGCACAGATACGCAGTATTTT.

By share, this clonotype counts as medium-sized. The chain has TRBV9 and TRBJ2-5; D uncertain. There are 12 residues in the CDR3. V shed 0 bases and J shed 3 bases, with 3 bases lying between them. Germline CDR1 is SGDLS and CDR2 is YYNGEE. CDR3 bases: TGTGCCAGCAGCGTAGGGGAAGAGACCCAGTACTTC. This translates into CASSVGEETQYF.

This clonotype was seen at least ten times. CDR3 nucleotides: TGTGCCAGCAGCGTAGTGGAGGGGGCGGGCGGCTACACCTTC. Protein sequence: CASSVVEGAGGYTF. The chain joins TRBV9 to TRBJ1-2; 7 nucleotides align to TRBD1. V shed 0 bases, J shed 8 bases, and the junction held 7 bases outside the gene matches. CDR3 length: 14 amino acids. CDR1 is SGDLS and CDR2 is YYNGEE in the germline V gene. Looking up the rest from reference TRBV9 and TRBJ1-2 gives the full variable domain: DSGVTQTPKHLITATGQRVTLRCSPRSGDLSVYWYQQSLDQGLQFLIQYYNGEERAKGNILERFSAQQFPDLHSELNLSSLELGDSALYFCASSVVEGAGGYTFGSGTRLTVV.

Many counts were recorded for this clonotype. The J gene is TRBJ2-7, the V gene TRBV9; possible D gene TRBD2, 5 bases. CDR1 is SGDLS and CDR2 is YYNGEE in the germline V gene. Trimming left V 0 bases short and J 3 bases short, with 10 bases between. The CDR3 is 14 amino acids. This CDR3 reads CASSVGIGVYEQYF. The CDR3 coding sequence is TGTGCCAGCAGCGTAGGCATCGGGGTCTACGAGCAGTACTTC.

The chain uses TRBV9 and TRBJ1-2, with unresolved D. The CDR3 extends over 16 amino acids. Germline CDR1 reads SGDLS; CDR2 reads YYNGEE. V lost 2 bases and J lost 7, with 21 bases in between. The CDR3 DNA reads TGTGCCAGCAGCGTCGACTGGCGAGAGGTAGTTTTTGGCTACACCTTC. This gives the protein CASSVDWREVVFGYTF.

Ten or more counts support this clonotype. The chain couples TRBV9 to TRBJ1-2, with TRBD1 identical over 7 bases. The ends lost 5 bases at V and 8 bases at J; junction bases unmatched: 12. CDR3 length: 14 amino acids. Germline CDR1 reads SGDLS; CDR2 reads YYNGEE. The CDR3 DNA reads TGTGCCAGCAGTCAAACAGGGGTTGTCGGAGGCTACACCTTC. Encoded protein: CASSQTGVVGGYTF.